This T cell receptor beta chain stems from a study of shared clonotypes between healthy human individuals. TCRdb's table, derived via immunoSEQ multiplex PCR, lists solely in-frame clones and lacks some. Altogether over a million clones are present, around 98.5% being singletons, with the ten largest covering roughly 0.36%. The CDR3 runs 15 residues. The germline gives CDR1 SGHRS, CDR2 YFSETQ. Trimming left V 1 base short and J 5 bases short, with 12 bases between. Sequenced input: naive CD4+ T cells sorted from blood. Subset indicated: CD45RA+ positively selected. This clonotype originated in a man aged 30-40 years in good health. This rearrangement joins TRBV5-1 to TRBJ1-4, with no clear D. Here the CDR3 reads CASSLRVPQNEKLFF. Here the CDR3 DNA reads TGCGCCAGCAGCTTGCGGGTGCCCCAAAATGAAAAACTGTTTTTT.